This note documents a single T cell receptor beta chain sequence. Its antigen remains unknown. This sample is drawn from a study of cytomegalovirus exposure and HLA in healthy donors. Study-level results: Most TCR sequences were uncommon, yet certain public TCRs appeared in many donors. Across donors, presence/absence analyses took sequencing depth to be roughly uniform.

The study ran its PCR with 60 Vbeta and 13 Jbeta primers. Authors' processing steps: An analysis performed later counted about 80 million unique TCR beta chains (roughly 11 million of them shared). The method was immunoSEQ multiplex PCR; TCRdb's version includes in-frame clones alone and lacks a portion of them. The DNA was the basis for D and trimming; V, J and clone size are from that table. The sample holds roughly 77,000 clones, over 65% seen once. The sequence derives from a man in his forties or fifties in good health and CMV-seronegative. The sequenced sample was PBMCs.

This CDR3 reads CASSQLRTGELFF. DNA for the CDR3: TGTGCCAGCAGCCAACTCCGCACCGGGGAGCTGTTTTTT. The rearrangement uses TRBV7-6 and TRBJ2-2; D is unclear. Germline V gene lookup returns CDR1 SGHVS and CDR2 FNYEAQ. V was cut by 5 bases and J by 4 bases, with 8 bases left in between. The CDR3 totals 13 residues.